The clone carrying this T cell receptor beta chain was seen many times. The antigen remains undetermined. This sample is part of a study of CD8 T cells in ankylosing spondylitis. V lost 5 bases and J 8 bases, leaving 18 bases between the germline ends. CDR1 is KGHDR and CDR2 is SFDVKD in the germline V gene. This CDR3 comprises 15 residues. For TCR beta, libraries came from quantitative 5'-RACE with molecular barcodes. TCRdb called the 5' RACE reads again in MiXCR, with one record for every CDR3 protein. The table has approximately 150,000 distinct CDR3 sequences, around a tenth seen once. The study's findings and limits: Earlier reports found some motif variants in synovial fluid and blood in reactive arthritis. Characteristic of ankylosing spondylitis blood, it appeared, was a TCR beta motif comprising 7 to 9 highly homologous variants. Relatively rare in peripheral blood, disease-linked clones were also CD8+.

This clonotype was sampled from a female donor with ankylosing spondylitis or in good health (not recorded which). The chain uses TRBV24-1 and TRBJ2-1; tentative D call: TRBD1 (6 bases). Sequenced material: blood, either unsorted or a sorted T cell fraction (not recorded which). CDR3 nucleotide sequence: TGTGCCACCAGTGCCCCGGGACACGGGTTTGATGAGCAGTTCTTC. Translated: CATSAPGHGFDEQFF.